Below, one T cell receptor (beta chain) is given with its context. The data were produced by immunoSEQ multiplex PCR, yet TCRdb's version contains in-frame clones alone and is incomplete. The sample lists fewer than 150,000 clones, 65% to 90% occurring once. This sample stems from a study of blood T cell repertoires in COVID-19. Source material: peripheral blood. The source is a man aged 45-65 years with acute or convalescent COVID-19.

DNA of the CDR3: TGTGCCAGCACTTTGTTACAGGGAGATGGGGAGACCCAGTACTTC. It codes for CASTLLQGDGETQYF. The chain combines TRBV6-6 with TRBJ2-5; D might be TRBD1 (6 bases). This CDR3 comprises 15 residues. Trimming pared 7 bases from V and 5 bases from J, leaving 20 bases between. Germline lookup yields CDR1 MNHNY and CDR2 SVGAGI (reference sequence).